A selection of T cell receptor beta chains follows, all from one sample in a study of T-cell memory formation after mild COVID-19. MiXCR, applied by TCRdb to the 5' RACE reads, yields one record per CDR3 protein. The table records 200,000 to 300,000 distinct CDR3 sequences, around a tenth of them present only once. Sequencing was carried out using PBMCs or a T cell subset sorted from them (not recorded which). The receptor source for this set is a young man who had mild COVID-19 (a few samples of this study predate the infection). Cell type and time point are not known. CDR3s include the opening cysteine and the closing phenylalanine or tryptophan. A D gene is named only where the DNA matches it firmly. Not all rows give a size; the values are once, few, many and, for expanded clones, a class.

v_gene: TRBV5-1; d_gene: TRBD1; j_gene: TRBJ2-4; abundance: few; CDR3aa: CASSTPRDRGPKNIQYF; CDR3nt: TGCGCCAGCAGCACGCCCCGGGACAGGGGGCCCAAAAACATTCAGTACTTC
v_gene: TRBV5-1; d_gene: NA; j_gene: TRBJ2-1; abundance: many; CDR3aa: CASIQEGINEQFF; CDR3nt: TGCGCCAGCATTCAAGAGGGGATAAATGAGCAGTTCTTC
v_gene: TRBV4-1; d_gene: NA; j_gene: TRBJ1-5; abundance: NA; CDR3aa: CASSQDWAQPQHF; CDR3nt: TGCGCCAGCAGCCAAGATTGGGCCCAGCCCCAGCATTTT
v_gene: TRBV5-1; d_gene: NA; j_gene: TRBJ2-4; abundance: few; CDR3aa: CASSLLWRGPDKNIQYF; CDR3nt: TGCGCCAGCAGCTTGTTGTGGCGGGGGCCTGACAAAAACATTCAGTACTTC
v_gene: TRBV12-3/TRBV12-4; d_gene: NA; j_gene: TRBJ2-3; abundance: few; CDR3aa: CASSSRMTDTQYF; CDR3nt: TGTGCCAGCAGTTCCCGAATGACAGATACGCAGTATTTT
v_gene: TRBV11-2; d_gene: NA; j_gene: TRBJ1-6; abundance: many; CDR3aa: CASSLRSGVSPLHF; CDR3nt: TGTGCCAGCAGCTTGAGGTCCGGGGTCTCACCCCTCCACTTT
v_gene: TRBV11-2; d_gene: NA; j_gene: TRBJ1-2; abundance: NA; CDR3aa: CASSLDHNPYGYTF; CDR3nt: TGTGCCAGCAGCTTAGATCACAACCCGTATGGCTACACCTTC
v_gene: TRBV5-1; d_gene: NA; j_gene: TRBJ2-3; abundance: many; CDR3aa: CASSFKWDTQYF; CDR3nt: TGCGCCAGCAGTTTTAAGTGGGATACGCAGTATTTT
v_gene: TRBV12-3/TRBV12-4; d_gene: NA; j_gene: TRBJ2-1; abundance: many; CDR3aa: CASSLRDNEQFF; CDR3nt: TGTGCCAGCAGTCTCAGAGACAATGAGCAGTTCTTC
v_gene: TRBV15; d_gene: TRBD1; j_gene: TRBJ1-6; abundance: few; CDR3aa: CATSRRDPGGSPLHF; CDR3nt: TGTGCCACCAGCCGCCGCGACCCAGGGGGGTCACCCCTCCACTTT
v_gene: TRBV24-1; d_gene: NA; j_gene: TRBJ1-5; abundance: few; CDR3aa: CATSDRISNQPQHF; CDR3nt: TGTGCCACCAGTGACAGGATTAGCAATCAGCCCCAGCATTTT
v_gene: TRBV20-1; d_gene: NA; j_gene: TRBJ2-2; abundance: many; CDR3aa: CSARAANTGELFF; CDR3nt: TGCAGTGCTAGGGCAGCGAACACCGGGGAGCTGTTTTTT
v_gene: TRBV5-1; d_gene: NA; j_gene: TRBJ2-5; abundance: NA; CDR3aa: CASSPGWSETQYF; CDR3nt: TGCGCCAGCAGCCCGGGGTGGTCGGAGACCCAGTACTTC
v_gene: TRBV29-1; d_gene: NA; j_gene: TRBJ2-5; abundance: NA; CDR3aa: CSVQQGREETQYF; CDR3nt: TGCAGCGTTCAACAGGGAAGGGAAGAGACCCAGTACTTC